One TCR beta chain is described in this entry. The antigen it binds to is not known. Per-nucleotide qualities are absent, and no much larger clonotype sits a single base away. The CDR1 and CDR2 encoded by the germline V gene are SGHTA and FQGNSA. The junction shows trimming of 4 bases on V and 1 base on J, plus 11 bases between the germline ends. The CDR3 contains 15 residues, cysteine and phenylalanine counted. The CDR3 DNA has 45 bases and is translated from base 1. Single viable CD3+CD4+CD8-CD45RO+ cells were sorted as memory CD4+ T cells on a FACSAria II. CMV serostatus was assessed using a Roche Elecsys assay, by which serum IgG against CMV pp150, pp28, p38 and p52 was detected. After thawing, total CD4+ T cells were enriched by positive selection with CD4 magnetic microbeads. Samples originated from another study that specifically interrogated the CD4+ T cell memory repertoire. Peripheral blood mononuclear cells were isolated and cryopreserved according to standard operating procedures, and serum was stored at -80 degrees C. CD3-PerCP (BW264/56), CD4-APC (RPA-T4), CD45RO-PE (UCHT1) and CD8-Pacific Orange (3B5) antibodies were used for staining, and non-viable cells were excluded with Sytox blue.

These data originate in a study of memory CD4+ T cells and cytomegalovirus serostatus (dated by TCRdb to between 2017 and 2020). Background for the entire study: The 35 or so healthy Belgian adults in the cohort included 9 who were CMV seropositive and roughly 25 who were CMV seronegative. CD4+ memory TCRbeta repertoires of a Belgian cohort with known cytomegalovirus serostatus were sequenced in order to replicate a published TCR-based CMV serostatus classifier. The paper as a whole reports these results and caveats: For predicting CMV serostatus, the median bootstrapped AUC was 0.95 using the original framework and about 0.89 using a US-trained random forest. Among the roughly 160 previously reported CMV-associated TCRbeta sequences, some 67 showed up in the CD4+ memory repertoires, with each one found in between one and five individuals. On the Belgian cohort, the classifier built on the original framework reached a median bootstrapped AUC of around 0.96, with a 95% CI of 0.76-1.00. The results were read as suggesting that the CMV-associated TCR signature is, for the most part, present in the CD4+ memory repertoire. Unlike the original study, which covered naive and memory CD4+ and CD8+ populations, the Belgian study sequenced only CD4+CD45RO+ memory cells.

Genomic DNA was extracted from sorted cells with the Quick-DNA Microprep Kit. Amplification of TCRbeta DNA was done with the immunoSEQ hsTCRbeta kit, following the protocol from the manufacturer. An Illumina MiSeq instrument was used to sequence the TCRbeta libraries. The paper's processing steps were these. Once out-of-frame sequences had been removed, 2,204,828 distinct TCRbeta sequences were left, which works out to an average of roughly 70,000 per individual. Each individual was scored by the count of around 160 previously reported CMV-associated TCRbeta sequences and the total productive distinct TCRbeta count. A beta-binomial model was reimplemented in Python, and random forests from scikit-learn, run with default parameters, were trained on data from the US cohort. Classifier performance on the Belgian cohort was summarized as median AUC with percentile confidence intervals over 10,000 bootstrap iterations. TCRdb provides this immuneACCESS table in a form limited to in-frame rearrangements. Some clones are lacking; in checked studies, under half of them reflect an unresolved V gene, and why the rest are absent is not known. For V, J and clone size, that table is used; D and trimming come from the DNA. Within this sample are over 65,000 clones, with about 73% of them counted one time only. 2% to 3% of the sample goes to the ten largest clones.

The receptor's source is an adult in good health and CMV-seropositive. The specimen sequenced was memory CD4+ T cells from blood. The chain links TRBV7-2 with TRBJ1-3, with the identity of the D gene unclear. The nucleotide sequence reads TGTGCCAGCAGCTCCCACCAACCGTCTGGAAACACCATATATTTT. The encoded protein is CASSSHQPSGNTIYF.